The 10 T cell receptor beta chains below come from one sample, sequenced in a study of T cell changes during pregnancy in multiple sclerosis (dated by TCRdb to about 2019). Receptor libraries were prepared by the immunoSEQ multiplex PCR assay. The clones in this table, taken by TCRdb from immuneACCESS, are in-frame only. Not every clone is retained; where verified, under half of the shortfall comes from an unresolved V gene, and the cause of the rest is unknown. Counted in this sample were tens of thousands of clones; 80% to 95% of them appeared once. The ten largest clones represent about 0.45% of the sample. The material sequenced was CD4+ T cells from peripheral blood mononuclear cells, taken before pregnancy. Receptors originate from a female donor with multiple sclerosis, enrolled in a pregnancy study.

V and J are TRBV2 and TRBJ2-3, with 12 bases fitting TRBD2. CDR3 length: 15 residues. Per the germline V gene, CDR1 is SNHLY and CDR2 is FYNNEI. The ends lost 6 bases at V and 1 base at J; junction bases unmatched: 2. CDR3 sequence: CASSRLAGGTDTQYF. The CDR3 DNA follows: TGTGCCAGCAGCAGACTAGCGGGGGGCACAGATACGCAGTATTTT.

The V gene is TRBV5-1, the J gene TRBJ2-7, with 7 positions matching TRBD1. The CDR3 sequence is 13 residues long. The germline gives CDR1 SGHRS, CDR2 YFSETQ. The V segment lost 1 base and the J segment 3 bases; nucleotides outside the gene matches: 1. The CDR3 DNA sequence: TGCGCCAGCAGCTTGACAGGGGTCTACGAGCAGTACTTC. It translates to CASSLTGVYEQYF.

This chain links TRBV4-2 with TRBJ2-3; 10 bases match TRBD2. The CDR3 is made up of 16 amino acids. The V gene's germline CDR1 is LGHNA and CDR2 YNFKEQ. The J segment lost 2 bases and the V segment lost 4 bases, leaving 6 bases of the junction unmatched. DNA of the CDR3: TGTGCCAGCAGCCGTCAACTAGCGGGACCCACAGATACGCAGTATTTT. Encoded protein: CASSRQLAGPTDTQYF.

The chain recombines TRBV5-1 with TRBJ1-1; 10 bases line up with TRBD1. Germline CDR1 reads SGHRS; CDR2 reads YFSETQ. With 3 bases clipped from V and 4 bases from J, the junction kept 9 bases outside the gene matches. This CDR3 contains 16 residues. The CDR3 nucleotides read TGCGCCAGCAGCTGGAGGACAGGGGGGGGAGGCACTGAAGCTTTCTTT. Translating gives CASSWRTGGGGTEAFF.

The V gene is TRBV30, the J gene TRBJ2-4, with D perhaps matching TRBD1 (5 bases). Trimming removed 2 bases at V and 0 bases at J, with 8 bases between. CDR1 is GTSNPN and CDR2 is SVGIG in the germline V gene (reference sequence). This CDR3 spans 14 amino acids. The CDR3 sequence: CAWSWGRAKNIQYF. CDR3 sequence (DNA): TGTGCCTGGAGTTGGGGCAGAGCCAAAAACATTCAGTACTTC.

The rearrangement uses TRBV6-1 and TRBJ2-2; 10 bases line up with TRBD2. With 4 bases clipped from V and 3 bases from J, the junction kept 5 bases outside the gene matches. CDR3 length equals 16 residues. Germline CDR1 reads MNHNS; CDR2 reads SASEGT. CDR3 sequence: CASSGLAGAHTGELFF. Here the CDR3 DNA reads TGTGCCAGCAGTGGGCTAGCGGGAGCTCACACCGGGGAGCTGTTTTTT.

The chain combines TRBV2 with TRBJ1-4; a weak D match, TRBD1 (5 bases). The germline V and J ends were trimmed by 1 base and 0 bases, with 6 bases remaining between them. From germline, CDR1 is SNHLY and CDR2 FYNNEI. This CDR3 comprises 15 residues. The CDR3 region has the DNA TGTGCCAGCAGTGAAGGACAGACAACTAATGAAAAACTGTTTTTT. This sequence encodes CASSEGQTTNEKLFF.

The gene calls are TRBV9 and TRBJ2-6, with unresolved D. This CDR3 contains 17 residues. Germline CDR1 is SGDLS and CDR2 is YYNGEE. V dropped 0 bases and J dropped 4 bases, with 14 bases sitting between them. Here the CDR3 reads CASSVVPEARGANVLTF. In DNA, the CDR3 is TGTGCCAGCAGCGTAGTGCCGGAAGCGAGGGGGGCCAACGTCCTGACTTTC.

In the case of this clone: A junction end diverges from the germline sequence, so it may reflect a read error. The J gene is TRBJ2-5, the V gene TRBV7-7, with D possibly matching TRBD2 (6 bases). The CDR3 loop spans 15 amino acids. Germline lookup yields CDR1 SSHAT and CDR2 FNYEAQ (reference sequence). The CDR3, as DNA: TGTGCTAGCAGCCAGAGTTTAGCGGTCAGGGTGGCCCAGTACTTC. Translation: CASSQSLAVRVAQYF.

The rearrangement links TRBV4-1 to TRBJ1-2; D not certain. The CDR3 contains 14 residues. CDR1 is MGHRA and CDR2 is YSYEKL in the germline V gene. The V end lost 1 base, the J end lost 4 bases, and 10 bases lay between the germline ends. This CDR3 reads CASSQVGGLYGYTF. CDR3 coding DNA: TGCGCCAGCAGCCAAGTTGGAGGGCTCTATGGCTACACCTTC.